This entry lists 11 T cell receptor beta chains sequenced from one sample in a study of beta chain features in type 1 diabetes. Sequenced material consisted of expressed TCRB transcripts (all of the isolated RNA was reverse transcribed). The assay was immunoSEQ multiplex PCR, and TCRdb's table has in-frame clones only and misses some. Of about 220,000 clones listed, roughly a tenth are singletons. Material: central memory CD4+ T cells from blood. These receptors were taken from a man younger than 30 in good health.

This clone showed up just a few times. The chain couples TRBV6-6 to TRBJ2-7, with D unresolved. Per germline, CDR1 MNHNY and CDR2 SVGAGI (reference sequence). V gave up 2 bases and J gave up 2 bases, with 10 bases separating them. This CDR3 comprises 14 residues. CDR3 protein: CASSYAGSAYEQYF. CDR3 DNA: TGTGCCAGCAGTTACGCCGGGTCCGCCTACGAGCAGTACTTC.

The chain couples TRBV27 to TRBJ2-3; D may be TRBD2 (5 bases). This CDR3 is 12 amino acids long. From germline, CDR1 is MNHEY and CDR2 SMNVEV (reference sequence). V was clipped by 6 bases and J by 5 bases, with 9 bases between them. The CDR3 region is CASSVTRDTQYF. The DNA for the CDR3 is TGTGCCAGCAGCGTAACTAGAGATACGCAGTATTTT.

This clone was seen more than once but under ten times. V is TRBV6-6 and J is TRBJ2-7, with D perhaps TRBD1 (6 bases). Trimming took 5 bases from V and 6 from J, leaving 17 bases between them. Germline V lookup: CDR1 MNHNY, CDR2 SVGAGI (reference sequence). The CDR3 has 14 amino acids. CDR3 nucleotides: TGTGCCAGCAGTCAACAGGGTAAAAAGCGCGAGCAGTACTTC. Amino acid sequence: CASSQQGKKREQYF.

The chain has TRBV27 and TRBJ2-1; D remains unclear. The length of the CDR3 is 15 residues. Germline V gene lookup returns CDR1 MNHEY and CDR2 SMNVEV (reference sequence). The germline V and J ends were trimmed by 3 bases and 5 bases, with 14 bases remaining between them. The CDR3 sequence is CASSLGKVLNNEQFF. The DNA for the CDR3 is TGTGCCAGCAGTTTGGGGAAGGTCCTGAACAATGAGCAGTTCTTC.

Concerning this clone: This likely traces to a read error, being one base from a far larger clone. Other DNA sequences from this sample encode an identical CDR3 as well. The chain joins TRBV7-2 to TRBJ2-1, with D unclear. CDR3 size: 11 residues. CDR1 and CDR2 from the germline V gene are SGHTA and FQGNSA. Trimming removed 1 base from V and 6 bases from J, with 1 base in between. The CDR3: CASSLGNEQFF. The CDR3 DNA follows: TGTGCCAGCAGCTTAGGCAATGAGCAGTTCTTC.

This chain connects TRBV9 to TRBJ1-1; no clear D. The CDR3 runs 13 residues. V was trimmed by 4 bases and J by 11 bases, leaving 18 bases between them. Germline V lookup: CDR1 SGDLS, CDR2 YYNGEE. The DNA of the CDR3 is TGTGCCAGCAGCCTCCGGACGGACTCTGCCGCTTTCTTT. Protein sequence: CASSLRTDSAAFF. Combining the CDR3 with reference TRBV9 and TRBJ1-1 gives the whole variable domain DSGVTQTPKHLITATGQRVTLRCSPRSGDLSVYWYQQSLDQGLQFLIQYYNGEERAKGNILERFSAQQFPDLHSELNLSSLELGDSALYFCASSLRTDSAAFFGQGTRLTVV.

This clone was picked up one time. The rearrangement joins TRBV6-1 to TRBJ2-5, with 8 bases aligning to TRBD1. Trimming at V came to 2 bases and at J to 0 bases, leaving 5 bases not matched to a gene. CDR1 is MNHNS, CDR2 SASEGT, per germline. The CDR3 runs 16 residues. CDR3 amino acids: CASSENRGMYQETQYF. DNA of the CDR3: TGTGCCAGCAGTGAAAACAGGGGGATGTACCAAGAGACCCAGTACTTC.

V gene TRBV30 combines with J gene TRBJ1-2, with TRBD1 as a possible D gene (5 bases). CDR1 is GTSNPN, CDR2 SVGIG, per germline (reference sequence). CDR3 length equals 13 residues. V lost 0 bases, J lost 4 bases, and 9 bases lay in between. The CDR3 bases are TGTGCCTGGAGTGTAGGGGATGCCTATGGCTACACCTTC. Amino acid sequence: CAWSVGDAYGYTF.

This chain joins TRBV9 and TRBJ2-6, with D possibly matching TRBD2 (6 bases). This CDR3 has 18 amino acids. Germline V gene sequence: CDR1 SGDLS, CDR2 YYNGEE. V was pared by 4 bases and J by 0 bases, with 17 bases between. CDR3 amino acids: CASSPGEAPFSGANVLTF. As DNA, the CDR3 is TGTGCCAGCAGCCCGGGGGAGGCCCCGTTCTCTGGGGCCAACGTCCTGACTTTC.

V and J are TRBV6-1 and TRBJ2-3; TRBD1 agrees at 8 bases. V trimming: 4 bases; J trimming: 4 bases; junction bases outside the gene matches: 7. CDR3 length equals 15 residues. CDR1 and CDR2 (germline): MNHNS, SASEGT. In nucleotides, the CDR3 is TGTGCCAGCAGTGCCCATGGACAGGGTGCAGATACGCAGTATTTT. Its translation is CASSAHGQGADTQYF.

This clone was picked up a small number of times. The rearrangement links TRBV18 to TRBJ1-4; TRBD1 matches 9 bases. Per the germline V gene, CDR1 is KGHSH and CDR2 is LQKENI. Trimming cost V 4 bases and J 0 bases; bases outside gene matches: 9. CDR3 length: 18 amino acids. The CDR3 loop reads CASSRGQGHTATNEKLFF. In DNA, the CDR3 is TGTGCCAGCTCACGGGGACAGGGTCATACTGCAACTAATGAAAAACTGTTTTTT.